The 23 T cell receptor beta chains in this list originate from one sample, sequenced in a study of blood T cell repertoires in COVID-19 (dated by TCRdb to between 2020 and 2021). The library was produced with the immunoSEQ multiplex PCR assay. TCRdb retrieved this table from immuneACCESS and kept in-frame rearrangements only. Not all clones are present; in checked studies, unresolved V genes account for under half, and no reason is known for the remainder. The sample includes 450,000 to 500,000 clones, with about 88% observed a single time. Approximately 8% of the sample is held by the ten biggest clonotypes. The sequenced sample was PBMCs or T cells enriched from blood (not recorded which). Receptors were obtained from a woman aged 55-70 years who had recovered from COVID-19.

The CDR3 nucleotides read TGTGCCAGCTCACCACCGGACAAACTTGAAGCTTTCTTT. This translates into CASSPPDKLEAFF. The rearrangement links TRBV18 to TRBJ1-1; the D gene is possibly TRBD1 (5 bases). The germline V and J ends were trimmed by 0 bases and 7 bases, with 9 bases remaining between them. The CDR3 has 13 residues. CDR1 and CDR2 from the germline V gene are KGHSH and LQKENI.

V and J are TRBV6-2 or TRBV6-3 and TRBJ2-3; D might be TRBD2 (6 bases). From germline, CDR1 is MNHEY and CDR2 SVGEGT. V was clipped by 2 bases and J by 2 bases, with 14 bases between them. The CDR3 spans 16 residues. The CDR3 here is CASSYGQAGLTDTQYF. CDR3 DNA: TGTGCCAGCAGTTACGGGCAAGCGGGCCTCACAGATACGCAGTATTTT.

This chain joins TRBV5-1 and TRBJ2-5, with 13 positions matching TRBD2. V dropped 0 bases and J dropped 4; count of bases not matched to a gene: 3. Per germline, CDR1 SGHRS and CDR2 YFSETQ. The CDR3 consists of 16 residues. CDR3: CASSLEGTSGVETQYF. In DNA form, the CDR3 reads TGCGCCAGCAGCTTGGAGGGGACTAGCGGGGTAGAGACCCAGTACTTC.

This clone was recorded only once. V usage is TRBV5-4 and J usage is TRBJ2-7, with a possible D match to TRBD1 (5 bases). The CDR3 is 16 residues long. Germline V gene lookup returns CDR1 SGHNT and CDR2 YYREEE (reference sequence). Trimming shortened V by 0 bases and J by 2 bases, and 15 bases separated the two germline ends. The CDR3: CASSLGQGLSAYEQYF. CDR3 nucleotides: TGTGCCAGCAGCTTGGGGCAGGGATTGTCCGCCTACGAGCAGTACTTC.

The chain has TRBV19 and TRBJ1-2, with a possible D match to TRBD1 (5 bases). The CDR3 totals 14 residues. From germline, CDR1 is LNHDA and CDR2 SQIVND (reference sequence). Trimming took 3 bases from V and 4 from J, leaving 12 bases between them. The CDR3 DNA reads TGTGCCAGTAGTATGGCGGGGGACTTCTATGGCTACACCTTC. Its protein is CASSMAGDFYGYTF.

The chain employs TRBV19 and TRBJ1-2; D is undetermined. Trimming cost V 3 bases and J 5 bases, with 19 bases left between them. CDR3 length: 16 residues. The germline V gene encodes CDR1 LNHDA and CDR2 SQIVND (reference sequence). This CDR3 is CASSIETWVGEYGYTF. CDR3 nucleotide sequence: TGTGCCAGTAGTATCGAAACTTGGGTCGGAGAATATGGCTACACCTTC. The complete variable domain, with remaining parts taken from reference TRBV19 and TRBJ1-2, reads DGGITQSPKYLFRKEGQNVTLSCEQNLNHDAMYWYRQDPGQGLRLIYYSQIVNDFQKGDIAEGYSVSREKKESFPLTVTSAQKNPTAFYLCASSIETWVGEYGYTFGSGTRLTVV.

This clone has only one observation. The rearrangement joins TRBV6-5 to TRBJ1-2, with a weak D call TRBD1 (6 bases). The germline V gene encodes CDR1 MNHEY and CDR2 SVGAGI. The CDR3 length is 12 residues. Trimming removed 8 bases at V and 4 bases at J, with 11 bases between. In DNA form, the CDR3 reads TGTGCCAGCTGGACAGAGCCCTATGGCTACACCTTC. Translating gives CASWTEPYGYTF.

This clone has just one count. This chain connects TRBV11-2 to TRBJ2-7, with 8 bases that match TRBD1. Germline CDR1 and CDR2: SGHAT and FQNNGV. This CDR3 contains 16 residues. The J segment lost 0 bases and the V segment lost 0 bases, leaving 4 bases of the junction unmatched. CDR3 protein: CASSLDNRGDSYEQYV. For the CDR3, the DNA is TGTGCCAGCAGCTTAGATAACAGGGGGGACTCCTACGAGCAGTACGTC.

The gene calls are TRBV12-3 or TRBV12-4 and TRBJ1-2, with 7 bases identical to TRBD1. This CDR3 has 13 residues. V was pared by 4 bases and J by 9 bases, with 8 bases of the junction left unmatched. This CDR3 is CASSSETGLSYTF. CDR3 nucleotide sequence: TGTGCCAGCAGTTCCGAGACAGGGTTGAGCTACACCTTC.

The rearrangement joins TRBV5-6 to TRBJ1-3; TRBD1 is a possible D gene (5 bases). The CDR3 consists of 15 residues. V dropped 5 bases and J dropped 3 bases, with 15 bases sitting between them. Germline V gives CDR1 SGHDT, CDR2 YYEEEE. The CDR3 reads CASRVGVAGGNTIYF. The CDR3 nucleotides read TGTGCCAGCAGGGTAGGGGTAGCTGGTGGAAACACCATATATTTT.

The CDR3 reads CAISEVQGNTGELFF. The CDR3 DNA reads TGTGCCATCAGTGAGGTCCAGGGAAACACCGGGGAGCTGTTTTTT. The chain has TRBV10-3 and TRBJ2-2; tentative D call: TRBD1 (5 bases). CDR3 length: 15 residues. V lost 2 bases and J 2 bases, leaving 9 bases between the germline ends. The V gene's germline CDR1 is ENHRY and CDR2 SYGVKD.

In nucleotides, the CDR3 is TGTGCCAGCAGCCCGGGCTTGGCGGGACAGCCCCAGCATTTT. It yields the protein CASSPGLAGQPQHF. The genes are TRBV6-5 and TRBJ1-5; D not certain. CDR1 MNHEY and CDR2 SVGAGI come from the germline V gene. Trimming removed 6 bases from V and 7 bases from J, with 16 bases in between. This CDR3 has 14 amino acids.

The chain carries TRBV25-1 and TRBJ2-7; D unresolved. The germline V gene has CDR1 MGHDK and CDR2 SYGVNS. This CDR3 is 11 amino acids long. V gave up 10 bases and J gave up 8 bases, with 15 bases separating them. The CDR3 coding sequence is TGTGCCATTTCCAGTGGGCCTAAGCAGTACTTC. Its translation is CAISSGPKQYF.

V is TRBV5-1 and J is TRBJ2-7; TRBD2 is a possible D gene (6 bases). CDR1 and CDR2 from the germline V gene are SGHRS and YFSETQ. The CDR3 has 14 residues. Trimming removed 0 bases at V and 6 bases at J, with 13 bases between. The CDR3 sequence: CASSLGLEAIEQYF. CDR3 DNA: TGCGCCAGCAGCTTGGGACTAGAAGCTATCGAGCAGTACTTC.

The chain combines TRBV5-1 with TRBJ2-2; 9 bases agree with TRBD2. The ends lost 2 bases at V and 7 bases at J; junction bases unmatched: 15. This CDR3 is 18 amino acids long. The V gene's germline CDR1 is SGHRS and CDR2 YFSETQ. Written as DNA, the CDR3 is TGCGCCAGCAGCTTTTCCCCCCCAGCGGGGGGCTTGGGCGGGGAGCTGTTTTTT. Translation: CASSFSPPAGGLGGELFF.

This chain connects TRBV27 to TRBJ2-3; TRBD2 might be the D (6 bases). The germline V gene encodes CDR1 MNHEY and CDR2 SMNVEV (reference sequence). Trimming pared 5 bases from V and 6 bases from J, leaving 12 bases between. This CDR3 has 13 residues. CDR3 amino acids: CASSTRLVDTQYF. The CDR3, as DNA: TGTGCCAGCAGTACTCGACTAGTGGATACGCAGTATTTT.

The chain carries TRBV6-1 and TRBJ2-5; D possibly corresponds to TRBD1 (5 bases). The CDR3 extends over 15 amino acids. Germline V gene sequence: CDR1 MNHNS, CDR2 SASEGT. Between the trimmed V and J ends, which lost 3 bases and 0 bases, there was a span of 11 bases. The CDR3 reads CASSDPQVYQETQYF. CDR3 coding DNA: TGTGCCAGCAGTGACCCACAGGTGTACCAAGAGACCCAGTACTTC.

The rearrangement links TRBV10-3 to TRBJ2-1; 10 nucleotides agree with TRBD1. Losses at the gene ends were 10 bases for V and 6 bases for J; bases not matched to a gene: 6. Per the germline V gene, CDR1 is ENHRY and CDR2 is SYGVKD. CDR3 length equals 13 residues. DNA of the CDR3: TGTGCCAGCGGGACAGGGGCGGCCAATGAGCAGTTCTTC. This sequence encodes CASGTGAANEQFF.

This clone occurred once. The chain links TRBV11-2 to TRBJ1-5, with D perhaps matching TRBD1 (6 bases). This CDR3 has 14 residues. The V gene's germline CDR1 is SGHAT and CDR2 FQNNGV. Trimming stripped 1 base from V and 5 bases from J, with 9 bases between. CDR3 DNA sequence: TGTGCCAGCAGCTTAGGGGCAGGGGATCAGCCCCAGCATTTT. Protein product: CASSLGAGDQPQHF.

V and J are TRBV7-6 and TRBJ2-1, with 9 bases matching TRBD2. The CDR3 is made up of 15 amino acids. Germline V gives CDR1 SGHVS, CDR2 FNYEAQ. The trim removed 0 bases at V and 6 bases at J, leaving 3 bases unmatched. Here the CDR3 reads CASSLAGRGGNEQFF. CDR3 in DNA: TGTGCCAGCAGCTTAGCGGGGCGGGGGGGCAATGAGCAGTTCTTC.

The chain recombines TRBV7-8 with TRBJ1-1; possible D gene TRBD1, 5 bases. Germline V gene lookup returns CDR1 SGHVS and CDR2 FQNEAQ. The CDR3 extends over 15 amino acids. The V end lost 1 base, the J end lost 0 bases, and 9 bases lay between the germline ends. This CDR3 reads CASSLETGMNTEAFF. In DNA form, the CDR3 reads TGTGCCAGCAGCTTAGAAACAGGCATGAACACTGAAGCTTTCTTT.

The J gene is TRBJ1-1, the V gene TRBV4-1; no clear D. CDR1 is MGHRA and CDR2 is YSYEKL in the germline V gene. V gave up 0 bases and J gave up 3 bases, with 11 bases separating them. The CDR3 runs 15 residues. CDR3 protein: CASSQEVGEDTEAFF. CDR3 sequence (DNA): TGCGCCAGCAGCCAAGAAGTCGGGGAGGACACTGAAGCTTTCTTT.

J is TRBJ2-1 and V is TRBV18, with no clear D. This CDR3 spans 15 amino acids. Between the trimmed V and J ends, which lost 3 bases and 0 bases, there was a span of 9 bases. CDR1 and CDR2 from the germline V gene are KGHSH and LQKENI. The CDR3 loop reads CASSPRLNSYNEQFF. CDR3 nucleotide sequence: TGTGCCAGCTCACCCCGACTTAACTCCTACAATGAGCAGTTCTTC. The entire variable domain, with the rest obtained from reference TRBV18 and TRBJ2-1, is as follows: NAGVMQNPRHLVRRRGQEARLRCSPMKGHSHVYWYRQLPEEGLKFMVYLQKENIIDESGMPKERFSAEFPKEGPSILRIQQVVRGDSAAYFCASSPRLNSYNEQFFGPGTRLTVL.